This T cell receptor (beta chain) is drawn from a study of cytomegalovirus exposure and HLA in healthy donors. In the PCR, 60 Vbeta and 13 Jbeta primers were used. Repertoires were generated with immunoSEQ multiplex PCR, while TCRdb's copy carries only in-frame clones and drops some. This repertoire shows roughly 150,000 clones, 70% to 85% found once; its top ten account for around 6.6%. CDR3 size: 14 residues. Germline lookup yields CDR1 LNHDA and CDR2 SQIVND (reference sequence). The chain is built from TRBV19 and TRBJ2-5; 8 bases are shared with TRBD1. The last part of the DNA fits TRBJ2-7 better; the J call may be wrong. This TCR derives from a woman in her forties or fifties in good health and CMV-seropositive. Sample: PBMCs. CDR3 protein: CASSSRQGRYEQYF. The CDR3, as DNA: TGTGCCAGTAGTTCCCGACAGGGGAGGTACGAGCAGTACTTC.